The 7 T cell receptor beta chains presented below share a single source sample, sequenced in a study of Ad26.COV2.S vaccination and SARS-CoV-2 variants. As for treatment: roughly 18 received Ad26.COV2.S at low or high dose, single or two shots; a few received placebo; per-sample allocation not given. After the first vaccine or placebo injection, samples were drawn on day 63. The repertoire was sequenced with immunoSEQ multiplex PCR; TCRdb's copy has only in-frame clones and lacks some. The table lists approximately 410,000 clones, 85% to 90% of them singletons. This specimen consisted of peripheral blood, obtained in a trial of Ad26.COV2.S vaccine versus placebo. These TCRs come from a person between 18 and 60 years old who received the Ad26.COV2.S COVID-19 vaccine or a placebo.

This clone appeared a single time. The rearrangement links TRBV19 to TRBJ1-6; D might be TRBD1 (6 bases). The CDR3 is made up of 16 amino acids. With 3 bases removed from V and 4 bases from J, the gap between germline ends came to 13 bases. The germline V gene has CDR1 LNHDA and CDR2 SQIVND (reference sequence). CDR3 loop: CASSILQGAYNSPLHF. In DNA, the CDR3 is TGTGCCAGTAGTATTCTACAGGGTGCTTATAATTCACCCCTCCACTTT.

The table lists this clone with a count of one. Here the CDR3 reads CASSEAGVETQYF. CDR3 sequence (DNA): TGTGCCAGCAGTGAAGCCGGGGTAGAGACCCAGTACTTC. V is TRBV6-1 and J is TRBJ2-5; D may be TRBD2 (5 bases). This CDR3 is 13 amino acids long. The germline V gene has CDR1 MNHNS and CDR2 SASEGT. The V and J ends lost 0 bases and 4 bases respectively, with 6 bases between them.

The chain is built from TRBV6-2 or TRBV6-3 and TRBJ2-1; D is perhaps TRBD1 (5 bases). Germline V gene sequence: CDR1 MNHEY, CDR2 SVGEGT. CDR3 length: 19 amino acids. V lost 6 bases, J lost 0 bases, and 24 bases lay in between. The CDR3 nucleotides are TGTGCCAGCAGCGTTACGCCTCCGGACACTCTAAGCTCCTACAATGAGCAGTTCTTC. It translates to CASSVTPPDTLSSYNEQFF.

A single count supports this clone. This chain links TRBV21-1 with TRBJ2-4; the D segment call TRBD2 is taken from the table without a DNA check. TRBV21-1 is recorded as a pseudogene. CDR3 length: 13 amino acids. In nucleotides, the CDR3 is TGTGCCAGCAGCAAGCGGGAGCGCTCGGCGAGGCACTTC. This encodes CASSKRERSARHF.

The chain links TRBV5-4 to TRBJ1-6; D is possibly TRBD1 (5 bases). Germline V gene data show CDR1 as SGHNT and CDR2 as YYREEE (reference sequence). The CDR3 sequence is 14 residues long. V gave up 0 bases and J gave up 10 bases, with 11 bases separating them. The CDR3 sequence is CASSLVGEGSPLHF. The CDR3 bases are TGTGCCAGCAGCTTGGTAGGGGAAGGATCACCCCTCCACTTT. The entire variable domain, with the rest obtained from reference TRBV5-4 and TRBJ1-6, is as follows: ETGVTQSPTHLIKTRGQQVTLRCSSQSGHNTVSWYQQALGQGPQFIFQYYREEENGRGNFPPRFSGLQFPNYSSELNVNALELDDSALYLCASSLVGEGSPLHFGNGTRLTVT.

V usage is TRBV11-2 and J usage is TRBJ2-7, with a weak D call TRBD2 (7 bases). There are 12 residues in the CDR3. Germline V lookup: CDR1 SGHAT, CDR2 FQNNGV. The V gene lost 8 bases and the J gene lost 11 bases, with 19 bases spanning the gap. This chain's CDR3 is CASGGAGALKYF. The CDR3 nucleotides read TGTGCCAGCGGGGGGGCAGGGGCACTCAAGTACTTC.

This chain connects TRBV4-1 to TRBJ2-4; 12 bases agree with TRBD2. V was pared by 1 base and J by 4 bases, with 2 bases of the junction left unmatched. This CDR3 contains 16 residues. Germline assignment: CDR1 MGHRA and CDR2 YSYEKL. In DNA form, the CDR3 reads TGCGCCAGCAGCCAAGCTAGCGGGGGGGCTAAAAACATTCAGTACTTC. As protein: CASSQASGGAKNIQYF.